These 14 T cell receptor beta chains were all obtained from the same sample, sequenced in a study of Graves' ophthalmopathy and Graves' hyperthyroidism. The TCR beta CDR3 regions underwent amplification from RNA transcripts. RT-PCR in the first round used HTBI primers; a second-round multiplex PCR followed. TCRdb reprocessed the multiplex PCR reads with MiXCR, giving one entry per CDR3 protein. The sample carries fewer than 400,000 distinct CDR3 sequences, roughly 18% recorded once. Sequenced material: peripheral blood. Receptors originate from a woman aged 18-30 years with Graves' ophthalmopathy.

This clonotype was recorded many times. The gene calls are TRBV7-2 and TRBJ1-1; no reliable D call. The V end lost 4 bases, the J end lost 10 bases, and 19 bases lay between the germline ends. From germline, CDR1 is SGHTA and CDR2 FQGNSA. The CDR3 runs 14 residues. The chain's CDR3 is CASSSRSEGVGAFF. The DNA for the CDR3 is TGTGCCAGCAGCTCCAGAAGCGAGGGAGTAGGAGCTTTCTTT. Looking up the rest from reference TRBV7-2 and TRBJ1-1 gives the full variable domain: GAGVSQSPSNKVTEKGKDVELRCDPISGHTALYWYRQSLGQGLEFLIYFQGNSAPDKSGLPSDRFSAERTGGSVSTLTIQRTQQEDSAVYLCASSSRSEGVGAFFGQGTRLTVV.

Only one count was recorded for this clonotype. V and J are TRBV6-4 and TRBJ2-7; D uncertain. The CDR3 runs to 12 residues. V shed 5 bases and J shed 3 bases, with 8 bases lying between them. Looked up from germline, CDR1 is MRHNA and CDR2 is SNTAGT. The chain's CDR3 is CASSLPNYEQYF. DNA for the CDR3: TGTGCCAGCAGTCTTCCCAACTACGAGCAGTACTTC.

The chain couples TRBV6-1 to TRBJ2-3; no clear D gene. The germline V gene encodes CDR1 MNHNS and CDR2 SASEGT. CDR3 length: 15 amino acids. The V and J ends lost 5 bases and 0 bases respectively, with 12 bases between them. The CDR3, as DNA: TGTGCCAGCAGTCAGGACGGTTACAGCACAGATACGCAGTATTTT. Amino acid sequence: CASSQDGYSTDTQYF.

V and J are TRBV4-1 and TRBJ2-4; TRBD2 aligns across 10 bases. The CDR3 has 19 residues. Per the germline V gene, CDR1 is MGHRA and CDR2 is YSYEKL. V trimming: 1 base; J trimming: 11 bases; junction bases outside the gene matches: 20. The chain's CDR3 is CASSQGAGMGASGRVVQYF. CDR3 sequence (DNA): TGCGCCAGCAGCCAAGGAGCGGGAATGGGAGCTAGCGGGAGAGTCGTTCAGTACTTC.

The table lists this clonotype with many counts. The chain combines TRBV10-3 with TRBJ2-5; TRBD2 is a possible D gene (6 bases). The length of the CDR3 is 17 residues. Germline CDR1 ENHRY, CDR2 SYGVKD. The V gene lost 0 bases and the J gene lost 1 base, with 15 bases spanning the gap. The CDR3 DNA reads as TGTGCCATCAGTGAGTCGAAAGGGAGGAAGCCCCAAGAGACCCAGTACTTC. Translated, it gives CAISESKGRKPQETQYF.

There are many counts of this clonotype. The chain joins TRBV3-1 to TRBJ2-7; D may be TRBD2 (6 bases). The CDR3 contains 15 residues. V lost 6 bases and J lost 4, with 19 bases in between. The germline gives CDR1 LGHDT, CDR2 YNNKEL (reference sequence). The CDR3 DNA sequence: TGTGCCAGCAGTTCCACGAGGGCGGGGAATTACGAGCAGTACTTC. As protein: CASSSTRAGNYEQYF.

This clonotype was counted at least ten times. The chain uses TRBV28 and TRBJ2-7; TRBD1 or TRBD2 may be the D gene (5 bases each). The V gene lost 4 bases and the J gene lost 2 bases, with 9 bases spanning the gap. The germline V gene encodes CDR1 MDHEN and CDR2 SYDVKM. The length of the CDR3 is 13 residues. The CDR3 nucleotides are TGTGCCAGCAGTTGGGACGCTACCTACGAGCAGTACTTC. The encoded protein is CASSWDATYEQYF.

This clonotype has ten or more counts. The chain has TRBV7-2 and TRBJ2-7; tentative D call: TRBD2 (5 bases). This CDR3 comprises 13 residues. Germline V gene sequence: CDR1 SGHTA, CDR2 FQGNSA. The V end was cut by 5 bases, the J end by 2 bases, with 10 bases between. CDR3 nucleotides: TGTGCCAGCAGCCCTCGGACTCCCTACGAGCAGTACTTC. This gives the protein CASSPRTPYEQYF. The entire variable domain, with the rest obtained from reference TRBV7-2 and TRBJ2-7, is as follows: GAGVSQSPSNKVTEKGKDVELRCDPISGHTALYWYRQSLGQGLEFLIYFQGNSAPDKSGLPSDRFSAERTGGSVSTLTIQRTQQEDSAVYLCASSPRTPYEQYFGPGTRLTVT.

As regards this clonotype: The final CDR3 position lacks the conserved phenylalanine or tryptophan, pointing to a likely read error. This chain links TRBV6-2 or TRBV6-3 with TRBJ2-6, with unresolved D. The CDR3 is 20 residues long. The germline V and J ends were trimmed by 0 bases and 0 bases, with 18 bases remaining between them. Germline lookup yields CDR1 MNHEY and CDR2 SVGEGT. CDR3 region: CASSYSLFGPDHSGANVLTS. The DNA for the CDR3 is TGTGCCAGCAGTTACTCGCTTTTTGGTCCCGATCACTCTGGGGCCAACGTCCTGACTTCC.

There are many counts of this clonotype. The chain couples TRBV7-3 to TRBJ1-1; D is ambiguous. The CDR3 runs to 14 residues. CDR1 and CDR2 from the germline V gene are SGHTA and FQGTGA. The V end was cut by 2 bases, the J end by 9 bases, with 16 bases between. The CDR3 protein is CASSLEPGSFKAFF. CDR3 sequence (DNA): TGTGCCAGCAGCTTAGAGCCGGGGTCCTTCAAAGCTTTCTTT. Supplemented by reference TRBV7-3 and TRBJ1-1, the full variable domain reads GAGVSQTPSNKVTEKGKYVELRCDPISGHTALYWYRQSLGQGPEFLIYFQGTGAADDSGLPNDRFFAVRPEGSVSTLKIQRTERGDSAVYLCASSLEPGSFKAFFGQGTRLTVV.

This clonotype was counted at least ten times. This chain uses TRBV29-1 with TRBJ1-1; D ambiguous. Germline CDR1 SQVTM, CDR2 ANQGSEA. This CDR3 has 14 amino acids. The V gene lost 4 bases and the J gene lost 10 bases, with 22 bases spanning the gap. In nucleotides, the CDR3 is TGCAGCGTTGCAGGTTTGGGTTTGCCTACGGGAGCTTTCTTT. It yields the protein CSVAGLGLPTGAFF.

At least ten counts were recorded for this clonotype. The chain recombines TRBV6-1 with TRBJ2-5; 10 nucleotides align to TRBD2. CDR1 is MNHNS and CDR2 is SASEGT in the germline V gene. V lost 3 bases and J lost 3; bases outside the gene matches: 7. The CDR3 has 16 amino acids. For the CDR3, the DNA is TGTGCCAGCAGTGATGAAGCGGGGGGGTCTAAAGAGACCCAGTACTTC. Its protein product is CASSDEAGGSKETQYF.

This clonotype was observed at least ten times. The rearrangement joins TRBV2 to TRBJ1-3, with D perhaps TRBD1 (6 bases). The CDR3 covers 13 residues. Germline CDR1 and CDR2: SNHLY and FYNNEI. The germline V and J ends were trimmed by 4 bases and 2 bases, with 6 bases remaining between them. The DNA of the CDR3 is TGTGCCAGCAGTGGGACAGCTGGAAACACCATATATTTT. Encoded protein: CASSGTAGNTIYF. Based on the CDR3 plus reference TRBV2 and TRBJ1-3, the full variable domain is EPEVTQTPSHQVTQMGQEVILRCVPISNHLYFYWYRQILGQKVEFLVSFYNNEISEKSEIFDDQFSVERPDGSNFTLKIRSTKLEDSAMYFCASSGTAGNTIYFGEGSWLTVV.

This CDR3 is CASSLISRRRSVMNTEAFF. CDR3 DNA: TGTGCCAGCAGCTTAATCAGTCGCCGGCGGTCTGTAATGAACACTGAAGCTTTCTTT. V usage is TRBV11-1 and J usage is TRBJ1-1; unclear D gene. Germline CDR1 SGHAT, CDR2 FQDESV (reference sequence). With 2 bases removed from V and 0 bases from J, the gap between germline ends came to 22 bases. CDR3 length: 19 residues.